This TCR beta chain was retrieved from a study of T cell responses to AZD1222 COVID-19 vaccine. Here immunoSEQ multiplex PCR was the method, and the copy in TCRdb shows in-frame clones only, minus some. Of about 110,000 clones listed, about 91% are singletons. General study points: Donors skewed white British and female; clonal diversity was possibly underestimated.

Note on this clone: The antigen remains undetermined.

Germline CDR1 reads SQVTM; CDR2 reads ANQGSEA. The J segment lost 5 bases and the V segment lost 0 bases, leaving 7 bases of the junction unmatched. This CDR3 region has 15 residues. The chain employs TRBV29-1 and TRBJ2-3, with 8 bases identical to TRBD2. This receptor was obtained from an adult in good health. This specimen was peripheral blood, taken on day 0 of AZD1222 vaccination. CDR3 DNA sequence: TGCAGCGTTGAAGAAATCGGGGGGGACATAGATACGCAGTATTTT. Its protein product is CSVEEIGGDIDTQYF.